Listed here is a single T cell receptor (beta chain). The table came from immunoSEQ multiplex PCR; TCRdb's copy has only in-frame clones and leaves some out. The sample records about 51,000 clones, approximately 78% being singletons. The V gene end was trimmed by 1 base and the J gene end by 4 bases; junction bases not matched to a gene: 8. In germline, CDR1 is SEHNR, CDR2 FQNEAQ (reference sequence). CDR3 length equals 16 residues. These data come from a study of blood T cell repertoires in COVID-19. The wider study: Sites in the United States, Italy and Spain provided acute and convalescent COVID-19 samples.

The rearrangement joins TRBV7-9 to TRBJ2-5; 8 bases agree with TRBD1. Sequencing input: peripheral blood. The clonotype was recovered from a human donor with acute or convalescent COVID-19. The donor label of this sample is uncertain. The CDR3 DNA reads TGTGCCAGCAGCTTAGATACAGGGGGTCGGAGAGAGACCCAGTACTTC. Its translation: CASSLDTGGRRETQYF.